One TCR beta chain is described in this entry. What it recognizes is unknown. This record belongs to a study of T cell responses to AZD1222 COVID-19 vaccine. Findings of the study overall: Donor demographics were predominantly white British with a female majority; clonal diversity may be underestimated. Spike was spanned by vaccine-associated CD4 TCRs, which were dominant at 160-218 and 743-854.

Method: immunoSEQ multiplex PCR; TCRdb's copy keeps in-frame clones and lacks some. The sample holds 150,000 or so clones, approximately 87% seen once. The specimen comprised peripheral blood, sampled on day 0 of MenACWY control vaccination. The receptor comes from an adult in good health.

CDR3 amino acids: CAWMRQGGTEAFF. DNA of the CDR3: TGTGCCTGGATGCGACAGGGAGGAACTGAAGCTTTCTTT. J is TRBJ1-1 and V is TRBV30; 7 bases fit TRBD1. This CDR3 has 13 amino acids. CDR1 is GTSNPN, CDR2 SVGIG, per germline (reference sequence). V shed 4 bases and J 5 bases; nucleotides not matched to a gene: 7.